These T cell receptor beta chains were read from a single sample in a study of CD8 T cells in acute hepatitis C reinfection. The table came from immunoSEQ multiplex PCR; TCRdb's copy has only in-frame clones and leaves some out. Of more than 35,000 clones in the sample, 80% to 90% are singletons; the top ten hold roughly 0.51%. Sequencing input: naive CD8+ T cells from PBMCs. All receptors come from a man in his thirties or forties with chronic hepatitis C. CDR3s include the opening cysteine and the closing phenylalanine or tryptophan. The D gene is left open where the match is weak. Size tells how often a clone was seen (once, few, many) or the class of an expanded clone, and some rows leave it out.

v_call,j_call,d_call,clone_size,cdr3_nt,cdr3_aa
TRBV6-5,TRBJ2-1,TRBD2,NA,TGTGCCAGCAGTTACTCCGTGGGACTAGAGCAGTTCTTC,CASSYSVGLEQFF
TRBV15,TRBJ2-4,NA,NA,TGTGCCACCAGCAGACCTGGCCCGGAAAACATTCAGTACTTC,CATSRPGPENIQYF
TRBV7-9,TRBJ2-3,NA,NA,TGTGCCAGCAGCTCGACTAGGATCGGCACAGATACGCAGTATTTT,CASSSTRIGTDTQYF
TRBV7-3,TRBJ2-3,NA,NA,TGTGCCAGCAGCTTAACGGGGGGTAGCACAGATACGCAGTATTTT,CASSLTGGSTDTQYF
TRBV6-5,TRBJ1-5,NA,once,TGTGCCAGCAGTATAGATCCTAGCAATCAGCCCCAGCATTTT,CASSIDPSNQPQHF
TRBV5-6,TRBJ1-1,NA,NA,TGTGCCAGCAGCTTCGGCCAGCCGAACACTGAAGCTTTCTTT,CASSFGQPNTEAFF
TRBV7-8,TRBJ2-3,NA,NA,TGTGCCAGCAGCACGCAGACGGCAAACACAGATACGCAGTATTTT,CASSTQTANTDTQYF
TRBV19,TRBJ2-7,TRBD1,NA,TGTGCCAGTAGTGTCGGGACAGGGTTGTCCTACGAGCAGTACTTC,CASSVGTGLSYEQYF
TRBV19,TRBJ2-2,TRBD2,few,TGTGCCAGTAGTTACGGGACTAGCGGATACACCGGGGAGCTGTTTTTT,CASSYGTSGYTGELFF
TRBV6-5,TRBJ2-2,NA,once,TGTGCCAGCAGTTACGACAGTTTCCCCTCCGGGGAGCTGTTTTTT,CASSYDSFPSGELFF
TRBV10-2,TRBJ2-2,NA,once,TGCGCCAGCAGTGAGTTTGGTTTATTCACCGGGGAGCTGTTTTTT,CASSEFGLFTGELFF
TRBV27,TRBJ1-6,NA,NA,TGTGCCAGCAGTTTGACAGTTACCTCACCCCTCCACTTT,CASSLTVTSPLHF
TRBV2,TRBJ2-7,TRBD1,NA,TGTGCCAGCAGAGGGACAGGGGGTCTCTTGTTCGAGCAGTACTTC,CASRGTGGLLFEQYF
TRBV5-6,TRBJ2-7,NA,NA,TGTGCCAGCAGCCCTTGGGGGGCCTCCTACGAGCAGTACTTC,CASSPWGASYEQYF
TRBV19,TRBJ1-1,NA,NA,TGTGCCACAGCGCCAGGCGCTGGCACTGAAGCTTTCTTT,CATAPGAGTEAFF
TRBV20-1,TRBJ2-1,NA,NA,TGCAGTGCAGTAAGGGGTGGGGAGCAGTTCTTC,CSAVRGGEQFF
TRBV7-6,TRBJ1-1,NA,once,TGTGCCAGCAGCTTAGAAGGGACCACTGAAGCTTTCTTT,CASSLEGTTEAFF
TRBV4-2,TRBJ2-1,NA,NA,TGTGCCAGCAGCCAAGACGGCGAGTCTCGCAATGAGCAGTTCTTC,CASSQDGESRNEQFF
TRBV7-6,TRBJ2-2,NA,few,TGTGCCAGCAGCCCGGGTCTAACCGGGGAAAACACCGGGGAGCTGTTTTTT,CASSPGLTGENTGELFF
TRBV27,TRBJ2-2,NA,NA,TGTGCCAGCAGTTTATCCCAGGGAGGCGGGGAGCTGTTTTTT,CASSLSQGGGELFF
TRBV11-2,TRBJ1-6,NA,NA,TGTGCCAGCAGCTTAGTTGGTCAGGGAAAGGATTCACCCCTCCACTTT,CASSLVGQGKDSPLHF
TRBV10-3,TRBJ1-4,TRBD1,NA,TGTGCCATCAGTGAGTCAGTCCAGGGGGCCTGGTTTTTT,CAISESVQGAWFF
TRBV25-1,TRBJ1-4,NA,NA,TGTGCCAGCAGTCCACAGGTCGAACTGTTTTTT,CASSPQVELFF
TRBV27,TRBJ2-3,TRBD1,NA,TGTGCCAGCACCATCAGGACAGGGGACCGGGGGGCGCAGTATTTT,CASTIRTGDRGAQYF
TRBV7-3,TRBJ2-1,TRBD1,NA,TGTGCCAGCAGCCGCCAACCGGGACAGGCGTACTCCTACAATGAGCAGTTCTTC,CASSRQPGQAYSYNEQFF
TRBV5-4,TRBJ1-1,NA,NA,TGTGCCAGCAGCTTGGCGATAAGGGACCATGAAGCTTTCTTT,CASSLAIRDHEAFF
TRBV27,TRBJ1-1,NA,NA,TGTGCCAGCAGAACTTCCGAAGGCCTTAGGAACACTGAAGCTTTCTTT,CASRTSEGLRNTEAFF
TRBV27,TRBJ1-5,TRBD1,NA,TGTGCCAGCCGGATGACAGGGGGACTGGAGCCCCAGCATTTT,CASRMTGGLEPQHF
TRBV5-8,TRBJ1-5,TRBD1,NA,TGTGCCAGCAGCCGGGACAGAAGGTTCAATCAGCCCCAGCATTTT,CASSRDRRFNQPQHF
TRBV19,TRBJ1-5,NA,NA,TGTGCCAGTAGTATTACAGCTTATAGCAATCAGCCCCAGCATTTT,CASSITAYSNQPQHF
TRBV15,TRBJ2-7,TRBD2,once,TGTGCCACCAGCGCGCGGTGGGGACTAGCCTACGAGCAGTACTTC,CATSARWGLAYEQYF
TRBV9,TRBJ2-7,NA,once,TGTGCCAGCAGCGTAGAGCCAGGAATCTACGAGCAGTACTTC,CASSVEPGIYEQYF
TRBV5-1,TRBJ1-2,NA,NA,TGCGCCAGCAGCTTGTATGGGTATGGCTACACCTTC,CASSLYGYGYTF
TRBV15,TRBJ1-4,NA,NA,TGTGCCACCAGCAGGGACAGATCAACTAATGAAAAACTGTTTTTT,CATSRDRSTNEKLFF
TRBV4-2,TRBJ2-5,TRBD1,NA,TGTGCCAGCAGCCAAGAAGAGACAGGGGCCCGAGAGACCCAGTACTTC,CASSQEETGARETQYF
TRBV9,TRBJ2-3,NA,NA,TGTGCCAGCAGCGTAAAAAGGAGGATGGGTCCAGATACGCAGTATTTT,CASSVKRRMGPDTQYF
TRBV29-1,TRBJ2-2,NA,once,TGCAGCGTCGCCCCTACTAGCATCTGGGACACCGGGGAGCTGTTTTTT,CSVAPTSIWDTGELFF
TRBV9,TRBJ2-7,NA,NA,TGTGCCAGCAGCGTAGATGCCGCCTACGAGCAGTACTTC,CASSVDAAYEQYF
TRBV7-9,TRBJ1-2,TRBD1,NA,TGTGCCAGCAGCTTAACAGGGGACTATGGCTACACCTTC,CASSLTGDYGYTF
TRBV7-9,TRBJ1-1,NA,NA,TGTGCCAGCAGCCCCCGGGCGACCGGCGGCGAAGCTTTCTTT,CASSPRATGGEAFF
TRBV9,TRBJ1-2,NA,NA,TGTGCCAGCAGCGTAGCGGCAGGGACGTACGGCTACACCTTC,CASSVAAGTYGYTF
TRBV11-1,TRBJ1-5,NA,few,TGTGCCAGCAGCTTAAGAGATCTAAGCAATCAGCCCCAGCATTTT,CASSLRDLSNQPQHF
TRBV19,TRBJ2-7,NA,NA,TGTGCCAGTAGTATATCGGCCGGGGGATACGAGCAGTACTTC,CASSISAGGYEQYF
TRBV6-6,TRBJ2-7,NA,NA,TGTGCCAGCAGTTCGAAGGGCGAGCAGTACTTC,CASSSKGEQYF
TRBV11-3,TRBJ2-7,NA,NA,TGTGCCAGCAGCTCCTGGGGTTCCTACGAGCAGTACTTC,CASSSWGSYEQYF
TRBV16,TRBJ2-1,NA,NA,TGTGCCAGCAGCCAATCTGCGGTCCGAGGTGAGCAGTTCTTC,CASSQSAVRGEQFF
TRBV7-9,TRBJ1-2,TRBD1,NA,TGTGCCAGCAGCTTATCGGACAGGGAAAAAAGGGATGGCTACACCTTC,CASSLSDREKRDGYTF
TRBV27,TRBJ1-1,NA,NA,TGTGCCAGCAGTGCCACAGGGTACGTTGAAGCTTTCTTT,CASSATGYVEAFF
TRBV11-2,TRBJ2-5,TRBD2,once,TGTGCCAGCTCCCCCGGGTGGGGCGGGGGGAGAGAGACCCAGTACTTC,CASSPGWGGGRETQYF
TRBV6-5,TRBJ2-7,TRBD2,NA,TGTGCCAGCAGCGACGGGGGGAACTACGAGCAGTACTTC,CASSDGGNYEQYF
TRBV4-1,TRBJ1-1,NA,NA,TGCGCCAGCAGGGATGTCAGCGAAGCTTTCTTT,CASRDVSEAFF